The T cell receptor (beta chain) under discussion was sequenced for a study of cytomegalovirus exposure and HLA in healthy donors. This CDR3 spans 16 amino acids. Germline CDR1 and CDR2: SGHNT and YYREEE (reference sequence). V shed 0 bases and J 1 base; nucleotides not matched to a gene: 1. As to this clone: Its specificity is unknown.

The study, taken as a whole, reports: Cytomegalovirus-associated status was assigned to more than 150 TCR beta chains. A later analysis found common viral pathogens apparently linked to several of the most significant clusters. Later analysis demonstrated an association between a missense DCLRE1C variant and TCR beta V- and J-gene trimming.

Primers: 60 Vbeta forward and 13 Jbeta reverse. The repertoire was sequenced with immunoSEQ multiplex PCR; TCRdb's copy has only in-frame clones and lacks some. The sample carries some 110,000 clones, around 80% recorded once. The J gene is TRBJ2-2, the V gene TRBV5-4; 9 bases map to TRBD1. The sample comprised PBMCs. The sequence came from a man aged 25-45 years in good health and CMV-seropositive. The CDR3 bases are TGTGCCAGCAGCTTGGGGGGACAGGGGAACACCGGGGAGCTGTTTTTT. It is translated as CASSLGGQGNTGELFF.